The 20 T cell receptor beta chains listed next were all sequenced from one sample in a study of metastatic and nonmetastatic thyroid tumors. No patient had received any treatment before thyroid surgery. Using MiXCR, TCRdb re-called clones from the PCR reads. The data hold approximately 32,000 clones, with 15% observed a single time. Sequences were obtained from blood. Source of these receptors: a male donor with papillary thyroid cancer or a benign thyroid nodule (not recorded which). Some clones in this sample may be carry-over from other donors' samples.

This clone is termed medium-sized. CDR3 residues: CASGRHNSPLHF. In DNA form, the CDR3 reads TGTGCCAGCGGCAGGCATAATTCACCCCTCCACTTT. The genes are TRBV27 and TRBJ1-6; D gene uncertain. Trimming left V 8 bases short and J 5 bases short, with 7 bases between. This CDR3 region has 12 residues. Germline V CDR1 and CDR2: MNHEY, SMNVEV (reference sequence).

This clone was counted at least ten times. The chain links TRBV6-4 to TRBJ1-5, with D perhaps TRBD1 (5 bases). The CDR3 length is 15 residues. The germline V and J ends were trimmed by 7 bases and 0 bases, with 13 bases remaining between them. Germline V gives CDR1 MRHNA, CDR2 SNTAGT. This chain's CDR3 is CASTKTRVSNQPQHF. The CDR3 nucleotides are TGTGCCAGCACGAAAACCAGGGTTAGCAATCAGCCCCAGCATTTT.

V gene TRBV7-2 combines with J gene TRBJ1-5; D gene unclear. Trimming removed 10 bases at V and 7 bases at J, with 23 bases between. CDR1 and CDR2 (germline): SGHTA, FQGNSA. CDR3 length: 15 amino acids. The CDR3 coding sequence is TGTGCCAATAGCTTAGAGGCCCGGGGAGGGCAGCCCCAGCATTTT. Protein sequence: CANSLEARGGQPQHF.

The table lists this clone with many counts. This chain joins TRBV7-2 and TRBJ2-1; possibly TRBD1 for D (5 bases). The CDR3 totals 13 residues. V lost 8 bases to trimming and J lost 4 bases, with 12 bases between them. Looked up from germline, CDR1 is SGHTA and CDR2 is FQGNSA. The CDR3 sequence: CASVAQGYNEQFF. CDR3 DNA sequence: TGTGCCAGCGTAGCTCAGGGATACAATGAGCAGTTCTTC.

The sample holds many counts of this clone. The CDR3 protein is CASSIRRETQYF. The CDR3 region has the DNA TGTGCCAGTAGTATACGGAGGGAGACCCAGTACTTC. The V gene is TRBV19, the J gene TRBJ2-5, with a tentative D call TRBD2 (5 bases). CDR1 is LNHDA, CDR2 SQIVND, per germline (reference sequence). This CDR3 has 12 residues. V was shortened by 2 bases and J by 5 bases, with 6 bases between the two germline ends.

Many counts were recorded for this clone. The rearrangement uses TRBV9 and TRBJ2-3; D perhaps matches TRBD1 (5 bases). The ends were cut back, 2 bases at V and 0 bases at J, with 10 bases in the middle. This CDR3 has 15 amino acids. CDR1 is SGDLS, CDR2 YYNGEE, per germline. As DNA, the CDR3 is TGTGCCAGCAGCGTTTCTAGGACAAGCACAGATACGCAGTATTTT. It encodes CASSVSRTSTDTQYF.

This clone was picked up many times. This chain joins TRBV28 and TRBJ2-3, with D unresolved. The length of the CDR3 is 13 residues. CDR1 and CDR2 from the germline V gene are MDHEN and SYDVKM. V was pared by 5 bases and J by 2 bases, with 8 bases between. In DNA, the CDR3 is TGTGCCAGCAGTCCCCCGGACACAGATACGCAGTATTTT. It codes for CASSPPDTDTQYF.

This clone has ten or more counts. The gene calls are TRBV12-3 or TRBV12-4 and TRBJ1-3; a weak D match, TRBD1 (6 bases). The CDR3 totals 15 residues. V lost 1 base to trimming and J lost 2 bases, with 9 bases between them. This CDR3 reads CASSLGGATGNTIYF. The CDR3, as DNA: TGTGCCAGCAGTTTAGGGGGGGCTACTGGAAACACCATATATTTT.

This clone occurred many times. The chain joins TRBV7-9 to TRBJ2-7, with 7 bases lining up with TRBD2. The CDR3 totals 14 residues. CDR1 and CDR2 (germline): SEHNR, FQNEAQ (reference sequence). V was clipped by 5 bases and J by 0 bases; unmatched bases: 4. The CDR3 DNA is TGTGCCAGCAGCGTGGGGGGGAGCTCCTACGAGCAGTACTTC. It translates to CASSVGGSSYEQYF.

This clone came up many times. The rearrangement links TRBV3-1 to TRBJ2-7; D is unresolved. The CDR3 covers 14 residues. The germline CDR1 and CDR2 sequences are LGHDT and YNNKEL (reference sequence). Trimming stripped 1 base from V and 8 bases from J, with 15 bases between. The DNA for the CDR3 is TGTGCCAGCAGCCAAGCCGGGCCTGGTGCCCAGCAGTACTTC. This gives the protein CASSQAGPGAQQYF.

This clone was observed many times. This chain joins TRBV5-1 and TRBJ1-1; the D is unclear. The germline V gene has CDR1 SGHRS and CDR2 YFSETQ. The CDR3 has 11 amino acids. Trimming took off 4 bases at V and 8 bases at J, with 9 bases between the two ends. CDR3 DNA: TGCGCCAGCAGCGGGCCCTCCGAAGCTTTCTTT. This encodes CASSGPSEAFF.

This clone was recorded at least ten times. Given a much more abundant clone one base away, this may be a read error. Different DNA sequences within this sample yield the same CDR3. The rearrangement joins TRBV7-9 to TRBJ2-1, with D possibly being TRBD2 (5 bases). CDR3 length: 14 amino acids. V shed 1 base and J shed 12 bases, with 16 bases lying between them. The germline gives CDR1 SEHNR, CDR2 FQNEAQ (reference sequence). CDR3 protein: CASSLGDRTGGQFF. In DNA form, the CDR3 reads TGTGCCAGCAGCTTAGGGGATCGGACCGGAGGGCAGTTCTTC.

The gene calls are TRBV10-3 and TRBJ2-5, with 7 positions matching TRBD2. V lost 0 bases to trimming and J lost 12 bases; unmatched junction nucleotides: 19. CDR3 length: 17 residues. The V gene's germline CDR1 is ENHRY and CDR2 SYGVKD. Here the CDR3 reads CAISESYPEMGGEIKYF. The DNA of the CDR3 is TGTGCCATCAGTGAGTCGTATCCGGAGATGGGGGGGGAGATCAAGTACTTC.

This clone was seen at least ten times. The chain is built from TRBV18 and TRBJ2-3; 8 positions agree with TRBD1. Germline lookup yields CDR1 KGHSH and CDR2 LQKENI. The CDR3 loop spans 16 amino acids. V lost 2 bases, J lost 5 bases, and 9 bases stayed unmatched. The CDR3 spells CASSPGGQAEGDTQYF. In nucleotides, the CDR3 is TGTGCCAGCTCACCAGGGGGACAGGCAGAAGGAGATACGCAGTATTTT.

This clone was found many times. The chain uses TRBV3-1 and TRBJ2-7; perhaps D is TRBD1 or TRBD2 (5 bases each). Germline loops: CDR1 LGHDT, CDR2 YNNKEL (reference sequence). CDR3 length: 14 amino acids. Trimming stripped 8 bases from V and 0 bases from J, with 14 bases between. CDR3 protein: CASARDLGSYEQYF. The CDR3 coding sequence is TGTGCCAGCGCCCGGGACCTGGGCTCCTACGAGCAGTACTTC.

The sample holds many counts of this clone. V gene TRBV6-2 or TRBV6-3 combines with J gene TRBJ1-2, with D unclear. From germline, CDR1 is MNHEY and CDR2 SVGEGT. The V end was cut by 3 bases, the J end by 4 bases, with 18 bases between. This CDR3 spans 16 amino acids. The CDR3, as DNA: TGTGCCAGCAGTTATCAGAGTACTATGCCCTCCTATGGCTACACCTTC. Its protein is CASSYQSTMPSYGYTF.

This clone has at least ten counts. The V call is TRBV20-1, the J call TRBJ2-3; TRBD2 matches at 12 bases. This CDR3 is built from 15 residues. Looked up from germline, CDR1 is DFQATT and CDR2 is SNEGSKA (reference sequence). The junction had 5 bases not matched to a gene; V was cut back by 5 bases and J by 2 bases. CDR3 bases: TGCAGTGCTTTCCGGACTAGCGGGATCACAGATACGCAGTATTTT. Its translation is CSAFRTSGITDTQYF.

The chain joins TRBV9 to TRBJ2-3, with D unresolved. The CDR3 consists of 16 residues. Trimming took 6 bases from V and 0 from J, leaving 17 bases between them. In germline, CDR1 is SGDLS, CDR2 YYNGEE. The CDR3 here is CASTLFENPSTDTQYF. CDR3 nucleotides: TGTGCCAGCACCCTATTCGAGAATCCTAGCACAGATACGCAGTATTTT.

This clone has a count of ten or more. The chain links TRBV6-6 to TRBJ2-5, with 7 nucleotides matching TRBD1. The V and J ends lost 2 bases and 3 bases, in that order; junction bases with no gene match: 3. Germline CDR1 reads MNHNY; CDR2 reads SVGAGI (reference sequence). The CDR3 is 14 residues long. The CDR3 nucleotides are TGTGCCAGCAGTTACCAAGACAGGGAAGAGACCCAGTACTTC. Amino acid sequence: CASSYQDREETQYF.

The table lists this clone with many counts. J is TRBJ1-6 and V is TRBV24-1; TRBD1 is a possible D gene (6 bases). Per the germline V gene, CDR1 is KGHDR and CDR2 is SFDVKD. The CDR3 has 13 residues. V was clipped by 12 bases and J by 9 bases, with 17 bases between them. The DNA for the CDR3 is TGTGCCGTCATAACAGGGTATGGTTCACCCCTCCACTTT. Protein sequence: CAVITGYGSPLHF.